The sequence of this T cell receptor (beta chain) was determined in a study of blood T cell repertoires in COVID-19. Across the whole study: The United States, Italy and Spain were the sources of the acute and convalescent COVID-19 samples. PBMCs, B-cell-depleted T cells, or T cells were the source of the cDNA or gDNA that made up the material.

The germline V gene has CDR1 SGHTA and CDR2 FQGTGA. The CDR3 is made up of 15 amino acids. The V end lost 1 base, the J end lost 7 bases, and 14 bases lay between the germline ends. In the original workflow: Estimated nucleated cell counts came from reference gene primer amplification. Assay: immunoSEQ multiplex PCR; the TCRdb copy retains only in-frame clones and omits some. The DNA gave D and trimming, while V, J and clone size come from that table. In the table there are 380,000 or so clones, 89% of which are singletons. The chain uses TRBV7-3 and TRBJ2-1; no definite D call. The receptor was isolated from a middle-aged man with acute or convalescent COVID-19. What was sequenced was peripheral blood. The CDR3 sequence is CASSLIGPLGNEQFF. The CDR3 nucleotides read TGTGCCAGCAGCTTAATTGGGCCTTTAGGTAATGAGCAGTTCTTC.